One and the same sample provided the 4 T cell receptor beta chains below, sequenced in a study of T cell clones after liver transplantation. Sequencing was performed with immunoSEQ multiplex PCR; in TCRdb, only in-frame clones are kept and a portion is missing. The data contain roughly 97,000 clones, 80% to 85% of them singletons. Sequencing used CD4+ T cells from blood, obtained before liver transplant. The receptors here all came from a human donor who received a liver transplant.

Here the CDR3 reads CASSFWGERVSYNEQFF. The CDR3 nucleotides are TGTGCCAGCAGTTTCTGGGGCGAGCGGGTCTCCTACAATGAGCAGTTCTTC. The chain recombines TRBV28 with TRBJ2-1; TRBD2 might be the D (6 bases). The V gene's germline CDR1 is MDHEN and CDR2 SYDVKM. The CDR3 runs to 17 residues. V dropped 3 bases and J dropped 0 bases, with 15 bases sitting between them.

The rearrangement links TRBV20-1 to TRBJ1-1, with unresolved D. The CDR3 consists of 11 residues. Germline V lookup: CDR1 DFQATT, CDR2 SNEGSKA (reference sequence). CDR3 DNA sequence: TGCAAGCTAGGGAGGGCCACTGAAGCTTTCTTT. Its protein product is CKLGRATEAFF.

The chain recombines TRBV6-6 with TRBJ1-3, with D possibly TRBD1 on 5 matching bases. Trimming stripped 6 bases from V and 0 bases from J, with 15 bases between. The CDR3 loop spans 16 amino acids. Germline V gene lookup returns CDR1 MNHNY and CDR2 SVGAGI (reference sequence). The CDR3 sequence is CASREPRESSGNTIYF. CDR3 coding DNA: TGTGCCAGCAGAGAGCCCAGGGAGTCCTCTGGAAACACCATATATTTT.

The V call is TRBV7-2, the J call TRBJ2-5; perhaps TRBD2 as D (5 bases). This CDR3 comprises 13 residues. Germline assignment: CDR1 SGHTA and CDR2 FQGNSA. V was cut by 3 bases and J by 7 bases, with 12 bases left in between. The CDR3 spells CASSFPPRGTQYF. The CDR3 DNA reads TGTGCCAGCAGCTTCCCACCCCGGGGGACCCAGTACTTC.